Included here is one TCR beta chain sequence, with context. Its matching antigen is unknown. An end of the junction differs from the germline gene, which may be a read error. The data were obtained in a study of cytomegalovirus exposure and HLA in healthy donors. There are 14 residues in the CDR3. Germline-derived CDR1 and CDR2 are MNHEY and SMNVEV (reference sequence). Broader study findings: It was confirmed in vitro that a few of the CMV-associated chains were specific for CMV antigens.

Among the donors, all were healthy bone marrow donors. The PCR made use of 60 Vbeta and 13 Jbeta primers. TCRdb keeps only in-frame clones here, not all; method: immunoSEQ multiplex PCR. The sample consists of about 180,000 clones, about 80% of them appearing once. The V call is TRBV27, the J call TRBJ1-5; D gene ambiguous. Source material: PBMCs. This TCR was sampled from a man in his fifties or sixties in good health and CMV-seronegative. DNA for the CDR3: TGTGCCAGCAGTTCGGACTCTAGCAATCAGCCCCAGAATTTT. Protein: CASSSDSSNQPQNF.